A single sample is the source of the 20 T cell receptor beta chains below, sequenced in a study of blood T cell repertoires in COVID-19. Profiling relied on immunoSEQ multiplex PCR, and the TCRdb table lists in-frame clones only, not all of them. Of 35,000 or so clones in the sample, about nine tenths are singletons; the top ten hold around 5%. Sequenced sample: peripheral blood. Every receptor here comes from a human donor in a cohort sampled during active COVID-19.

The V call is TRBV7-3, the J call TRBJ2-2, with D possibly TRBD2 on 5 matching bases. V lost 5 bases, J lost 4 bases, and 11 bases lay in between. CDR3 length equals 14 residues. The V gene's germline CDR1 is SGHTA and CDR2 FQGTGA. The CDR3: CASSRSRGTGELFF. The CDR3 nucleotides read TGTGCCAGCAGCCGTAGCCGGGGCACCGGGGAGCTGTTTTTT.

This clone was detected only a few times. This chain connects TRBV7-2 to TRBJ1-5, with D unclear. Germline CDR1 and CDR2: SGHTA and FQGNSA. The CDR3 runs 16 residues. The germline V and J ends were trimmed by 5 bases and 0 bases, with 14 bases remaining between them. The DNA for the CDR3 is TGTGCCAGCAGCCCCCGGGGAGGCCGTAGCAATCAGCCCCAGCATTTT. Translation: CASSPRGGRSNQPQHF. Supplemented by reference TRBV7-2 and TRBJ1-5, the full variable domain reads GAGVSQSPSNKVTEKGKDVELRCDPISGHTALYWYRQSLGQGLEFLIYFQGNSAPDKSGLPSDRFSAERTGGSVSTLTIQRTQQEDSAVYLCASSPRGGRSNQPQHFGDGTRLSIL.

This CDR3 reads CASSLEGSGRGYEQFF. As DNA, the CDR3 is TGCGCCAGCAGCTTGGAGGGTAGCGGGAGGGGCTATGAGCAGTTCTTC. V usage is TRBV5-1 and J usage is TRBJ2-1; 11 bases align to TRBD2. The ends lost 0 bases at V and 8 bases at J; junction bases unmatched: 7. Germline V gene lookup returns CDR1 SGHRS and CDR2 YFSETQ. CDR3 length: 16 amino acids.

This clone showed up just a few times. This chain joins TRBV4-2 and TRBJ2-5; 8 positions match TRBD2. The CDR3 sequence is 15 residues long. V shed 0 bases and J 10 bases; nucleotides not matched to a gene: 10. The germline V gene encodes CDR1 LGHNA and CDR2 YNFKEQ. Written as DNA, the CDR3 is TGTGCCAGCAGCCAAGAGGTTTGGCGGGAGGCCATCCAGTACTTC. It codes for CASSQEVWREAIQYF.

This chain uses TRBV5-6 with TRBJ2-7; D perhaps matches TRBD1 (6 bases). V was clipped by 4 bases and J by 3 bases, with 14 bases between them. Germline V gene lookup returns CDR1 SGHDT and CDR2 YYEEEE. The CDR3 loop spans 14 amino acids. The CDR3 here is CASSGRGWDYEQYF. The CDR3 DNA reads as TGTGCCAGCAGCGGAAGGGGGTGGGACTACGAGCAGTACTTC. The variable domain in full, with the rest retrieved from reference TRBV5-6 and TRBJ2-7, is DAGVTQSPTHLIKTRGQQVTLRCSPKSGHDTVSWYQQALGQGPQFIFQYYEEEERQRGNFPDRFSGHQFPNYSSELNVNALLLGDSALYLCASSGRGWDYEQYFGPGTRLTVT.

This clone appeared once. The CDR3 spells CASSPGWGGGYEQYF. CDR3 bases: TGTGCCAGCAGCCCCGGCTGGGGGGGCGGCTACGAGCAGTACTTC. The chain has TRBV3-1 (or the pseudogene TRBV3-2) and TRBJ2-7; D is perhaps TRBD2 (7 bases). The CDR3 contains 15 residues. Trimming removed 4 bases from V and 3 bases from J, with 16 bases in between. Germline CDR1 and CDR2: LGHDT and YNNKEL (reference sequence).

This clone was seen a single time. The chain recombines TRBV7-9 with TRBJ1-2, with TRBD1 identical over 10 bases. The V gene end was trimmed by 6 bases and the J gene end by 7 bases; junction bases not matched to a gene: 11. CDR1 SEHNR and CDR2 FQNEAQ come from the germline V gene (reference sequence). CDR3 size: 15 residues. CDR3 in amino acids: CASREAGTGEGGYTF. CDR3 in DNA: TGTGCCAGCAGGGAAGCCGGGACAGGGGAGGGTGGCTACACCTTC.

V and J are TRBV3-1 (or the pseudogene TRBV3-2) and TRBJ2-3; 10 nucleotides align to TRBD2. This CDR3 has 15 residues. Germline CDR1 LGHDT, CDR2 YNNKEL (reference sequence). V was clipped by 7 bases and J by 4 bases; unmatched bases: 8. The CDR3 coding sequence is TGTGCCAGCAAACCTCTAGCGGGAGACGCAGATACGCAGTATTTT. Residues: CASKPLAGDADTQYF.

This clone has a single count. The chain joins TRBV7-9 to TRBJ1-4; D is possibly TRBD1 (5 bases). Germline CDR1 reads SEHNR; CDR2 reads FQNEAQ (reference sequence). The CDR3 contains 14 residues. The germline V and J ends were trimmed by 5 bases and 7 bases, with 14 bases remaining between them. As DNA, the CDR3 is TGTGCCAGCAGCGTACTGGGGCGGGGTGAAAAACTGTTTTTT. Its translation is CASSVLGRGEKLFF.

This clone was picked up one time. This rearrangement joins TRBV7-7 to TRBJ2-5; weak D call: TRBD2 (6 bases). CDR1 SSHAT and CDR2 FNYEAQ come from the germline V gene (reference sequence). V was shortened by 1 base and J by 1 base, with 13 bases between the two germline ends. The CDR3 totals 16 residues. For the CDR3, the DNA is TGTGCCAGCAGCTTAGGTGGAGGGATAAGCCAAGAGACCCAGTACTTC. It codes for CASSLGGGISQETQYF.

The chain joins TRBV5-1 to TRBJ2-6; D may be TRBD2 (5 bases). Germline lookup yields CDR1 SGHRS and CDR2 YFSETQ. The CDR3 runs 18 residues. V was pared by 0 bases and J by 2 bases, with 15 bases between. The CDR3 DNA reads TGCGCCAGCAGCTTGGTTCCCGGGATTGTTGCTGGGGCCAACGTCCTGACTTTC. It specifies CASSLVPGIVAGANVLTF.

The chain combines TRBV27 with TRBJ1-5; D is undetermined. Germline CDR1 and CDR2: MNHEY and SMNVEV (reference sequence). This CDR3 region has 14 residues. With 4 bases removed from V and 5 bases from J, the gap between germline ends came to 12 bases. The CDR3: CASSSSSYHQPQHF. The CDR3 DNA is TGTGCCAGCAGTTCAAGTAGCTACCATCAGCCCCAGCATTTT.

A single count supports this clone. The gene calls are TRBV5-1 and TRBJ1-2; 8 bases are a match to TRBD1. CDR1 is SGHRS, CDR2 YFSETQ, per germline. V shed 0 bases and J 5 bases; nucleotides not matched to a gene: 6. The CDR3 length is 15 residues. CDR3 amino acids: CASSLETGDGYGYTF. The CDR3 DNA sequence: TGCGCCAGCAGCTTGGAGACAGGGGATGGTTATGGCTACACCTTC.

The gene calls are TRBV3-1 (or the pseudogene TRBV3-2) and TRBJ2-7; tentatively, D is TRBD1 (6 bases). CDR1 and CDR2 from the germline V gene are LGHDT and YNNKEL (reference sequence). V lost 4 bases and J 6 bases, leaving 16 bases between the germline ends. CDR3 size: 14 residues. CDR3 sequence reads: CASSLGQGPSEQYF. The CDR3, as DNA: TGTGCCAGCAGCCTCGGGCAGGGGCCTAGCGAGCAGTACTTC.

This chain joins TRBV3-1 (or the pseudogene TRBV3-2) and TRBJ2-7; D gene unclear. This CDR3 contains 12 residues. CDR1 is LGHDT and CDR2 is YNNKEL in the germline V gene (reference sequence). The V end lost 0 bases, the J end lost 3 bases, and 3 bases lay between the germline ends. The DNA for the CDR3 is TGTGCCAGCAGCCAAGACCACTACGAGCAGTACTTC. Translation: CASSQDHYEQYF.

The genes are TRBV29-1 and TRBJ1-1; D is undetermined. The CDR3 has 13 residues. Germline CDR1 SQVTM, CDR2 ANQGSEA. V lost 8 bases and J lost 5, with 18 bases in between. CDR3 bases: TGCAGCACCGCGAAGGCCTCGGGGACTGAAGCTTTCTTT. Its protein product is CSTAKASGTEAFF.

This clone was recorded a few times. The chain links TRBV18 to TRBJ1-1, with D perhaps TRBD1 (5 bases). This CDR3 region has 14 residues. V was clipped by 3 bases and J by 3 bases, with 11 bases between them. The germline gives CDR1 KGHSH, CDR2 LQKENI. CDR3 sequence (DNA): TGTGCCAGCTCACCCGGGGGTAGGGACACTGAAGCTTTCTTT. It yields the protein CASSPGGRDTEAFF.

The chain is built from TRBV19 and TRBJ1-5; D is possibly TRBD1 (5 bases). This CDR3 spans 17 amino acids. Trimming took 3 bases from V and 0 from J, leaving 15 bases between them. Germline CDR1 reads LNHDA; CDR2 reads SQIVND (reference sequence). Written as DNA, the CDR3 is TGTGCCAGTAGTATTAGGTCGGGGGGAAATAGCAATCAGCCCCAGCATTTT. Translated: CASSIRSGGNSNQPQHF.

The chain combines TRBV7-2 with TRBJ2-1; perhaps TRBD2 as D (5 bases). CDR3 length: 16 residues. Trimming left V 1 base short and J 4 bases short, with 14 bases between. Germline V gene data show CDR1 as SGHTA and CDR2 as FQGNSA. CDR3 coding DNA: TGTGCCAGCAGCTTAGGAGCGACCAGAGGGTACAATGAGCAGTTCTTC. Translation: CASSLGATRGYNEQFF. The entire variable domain, with the rest obtained from reference TRBV7-2 and TRBJ2-1, is as follows: GAGVSQSPSNKVTEKGKDVELRCDPISGHTALYWYRQSLGQGLEFLIYFQGNSAPDKSGLPSDRFSAERTGGSVSTLTIQRTQQEDSAVYLCASSLGATRGYNEQFFGPGTRLTVL.

CDR3 coding DNA: TGTGCCACCTCCCTACTAGCGGGAGTAGCCGGGGAGCTGTTTTTT. It translates to CATSLLAGVAGELFF. J is TRBJ2-2 and V is TRBV15; TRBD2 matches 11 bases. The CDR3 has 15 residues. V shed 8 bases and J 6 bases; nucleotides not matched to a gene: 8. Per the germline V gene, CDR1 is LNHNV and CDR2 is YYDKDF (reference sequence). Filled out from reference TRBV15 and TRBJ2-2, the complete variable domain reads DAMVIQNPRYQVTQFGKPVTLSCSQTLNHNVMYWYQQKSSQAPKLLFHYYDKDFNNEADTPDNFQSRRPNTSFCFLDIRSPGLGDTAMYLCATSLLAGVAGELFFGEGSRLTVL.